These 29 T cell receptor beta chains were sequenced from one sample in a study of PD-L1 blockade in urothelial cancer (dated by TCRdb to about 2017). This sample's time point label indicates: pretreatment peripheral blood. Libraries were built with the immunoSEQ multiplex PCR assay. This is the immuneACCESS table as TCRdb keeps it, with only in-frame sequences that have V and J called. A part of the clones is gone; compared with another copy, unresolved V genes explain less than half, and the rest is unexplained. Present in this sample are 80,000 to 90,000 clones, approximately 81% of which were seen just once. The ten largest account for 13% to 15% of the sample. Sample: PBMCs, taken around atezolizumab (anti-PD-L1) treatment. These receptors originate from a man aged 60 to 75 with urothelial cancer.

The V and J genes are TRBV10-3 and TRBJ2-1; 10 bases line up with TRBD2. Losses at the gene ends were 8 bases for V and 9 bases for J; bases not matched to a gene: 10. The germline V gene encodes CDR1 ENHRY and CDR2 SYGVKD. The CDR3 runs 14 residues. CDR3 nucleotides: TGTGCCATCCGTCCGACTAGCGGGTTCACTGAGCAGTTCTTC. It codes for CAIRPTSGFTEQFF.

This clone has just one count. The chain recombines TRBV4-3 with TRBJ1-5; a weak D match, TRBD1 (5 bases). CDR1 and CDR2 (germline): LGHNA, YSLEER. The CDR3 has 14 amino acids. The V end lost 4 bases, the J end lost 5 bases, and 12 bases lay between the germline ends. CDR3 in DNA: TGCGCCAGCAGCCCGGGGGGTCGGGATCAGCCCCAGCATTTT. Residues: CASSPGGRDQPQHF.

The CDR3 protein is CASSPSGPPETQYF. DNA for the CDR3: TGTGCCAGCAGCCCTAGCGGACCTCCAGAGACCCAGTACTTC. The genes are TRBV7-3 and TRBJ2-5; 7 bases agree with TRBD2. CDR1 and CDR2 (germline): SGHTA, FQGTGA. The CDR3 covers 14 residues. Trimming cost V 5 bases and J 4 bases; bases outside gene matches: 7.

The rearrangement joins TRBV4-1 to TRBJ1-5; maybe TRBD1 (6 bases). The V gene lost 6 bases and the J gene lost 7 bases, with 16 bases spanning the gap. CDR1 is MGHRA and CDR2 is YSYEKL in the germline V gene. CDR3 size: 14 residues. CDR3 bases: TGCGCCAGCAGTTACCAAAGTGGACAGCAGCCCCAGCATTTT. Protein: CASSYQSGQQPQHF.

The V call is TRBV19, the J call TRBJ2-3; the match to TRBD2 covers 13 bases. J was trimmed by 5 bases and V by 4 bases; bases with no gene match: 12. There are 18 residues in the CDR3. Germline V gene data show CDR1 as LNHDA and CDR2 as SQIVND (reference sequence). CDR3 in DNA: TGTGCCAGTAGTAGGAGGGCGGAACTAGCGGGAGGGCAAGATACGCAGTATTTT. The encoded protein is CASSRRAELAGGQDTQYF.

V is TRBV27 and J is TRBJ2-7; tentative D call: TRBD1 (6 bases). CDR3 length equals 14 residues. The V gene's germline CDR1 is MNHEY and CDR2 SMNVEV (reference sequence). V shed 2 bases and J shed 3 bases, with 11 bases lying between them. This CDR3 reads CASSLRDIHYEQYF. In DNA form, the CDR3 reads TGTGCCAGCAGTTTAAGGGACATACACTACGAGCAGTACTTC.

V and J are TRBV18 and TRBJ2-3; unclear D gene. There are 16 residues in the CDR3. Germline V gives CDR1 KGHSH, CDR2 LQKENI. V was trimmed by 1 base and J by 1 base, leaving 12 bases between them. CDR3: CASSPRSGMGTDTQYF. The CDR3 DNA reads TGTGCCAGCTCACCACGATCAGGTATGGGCACAGATACGCAGTATTTT.

This chain connects TRBV11-3 to TRBJ1-4, with D maybe TRBD1 (5 bases). This CDR3 is built from 16 residues. The V end was cut by 0 bases, the J end by 0 bases, with 8 bases between. The germline V gene encodes CDR1 SGHNT and CDR2 YENEEA. The CDR3 spells CASSLEGDATNEKLFF. In nucleotides, the CDR3 is TGTGCCAGCAGCTTAGAAGGGGATGCAACTAATGAAAAACTGTTTTTT.

In its sample, this clone was seen once. The rearrangement uses TRBV4-2 and TRBJ2-3, with 8 bases fitting TRBD2. This CDR3 is built from 18 residues. The germline gives CDR1 LGHNA, CDR2 YNFKEQ. V was clipped by 2 bases and J by 2 bases; unmatched bases: 12. In nucleotides, the CDR3 is TGTGCCAGCAGCCAACATCTCACTAGCGGCACTCACACAGATACGCAGTATTTT. Encoded protein: CASSQHLTSGTHTDTQYF.

This sequence joins TRBV6-1 and TRBJ1-1; D possibly corresponds to TRBD1 (6 bases). Germline V gene sequence: CDR1 MNHNS, CDR2 SASEGT. V lost 8 bases to trimming and J lost 4 bases, with 20 bases between them. The CDR3 runs 15 residues. The DNA for the CDR3 is TGTGCCAGCCAAAGAAAGGGGGATTATGCCACTGAAGCTTTCTTT. Translating gives CASQRKGDYATEAFF.

The V gene is TRBV7-9, the J gene TRBJ2-7; TRBD2 matches at 8 bases. V dropped 5 bases and J dropped 7; count of bases not matched to a gene: 10. Germline CDR1 reads SEHNR; CDR2 reads FQNEAQ (reference sequence). This CDR3 region has 14 residues. CDR3 in amino acids: CASSVSGTSKEQYF. The CDR3 DNA reads as TGTGCCAGCAGCGTTAGCGGGACCTCCAAAGAGCAGTACTTC.

The V call is TRBV7-2, the J call TRBJ1-2, with a possible D match to TRBD1 (6 bases). Per the germline V gene, CDR1 is SGHTA and CDR2 is FQGNSA. Deletions cut 2 bases from V and 3 bases from J, with 19 bases between. The CDR3 sequence is 17 residues long. The CDR3 loop is CASSLMGGGALYYGYTF. CDR3 nucleotides: TGTGCCAGCAGCTTAATGGGAGGGGGGGCCCTTTACTATGGCTACACCTTC.

This chain connects TRBV6-5 to TRBJ1-2; D may be TRBD1 (5 bases). The CDR3 consists of 15 residues. Germline lookup yields CDR1 MNHEY and CDR2 SVGAGI. V shed 0 bases and J shed 8 bases, with 16 bases lying between them. The CDR3 sequence: CASSYSEGLPRGYTF. The CDR3 nucleotides are TGTGCCAGCAGTTACTCGGAGGGACTCCCGCGGGGCTACACCTTC.

V and J are TRBV5-1 and TRBJ1-2; 7 bases line up with TRBD1. V trimming: 0 bases; J trimming: 0 bases; junction bases outside the gene matches: 2. Per the germline V gene, CDR1 is SGHRS and CDR2 is YFSETQ. The CDR3 contains 15 residues. CDR3: CASSLVQGANYGYTF. CDR3 sequence (DNA): TGCGCCAGCAGCTTGGTCCAGGGGGCTAACTATGGCTACACCTTC.

The chain couples TRBV5-1 to TRBJ2-1, with TRBD2 identical over 12 bases. Germline-derived CDR1 and CDR2 are SGHRS and YFSETQ. Losses at the gene ends were 4 bases for V and 1 base for J; bases not matched to a gene: 9. The CDR3 has 18 residues. The CDR3 sequence is CASSPYGLAGLSYNEQFF. The CDR3 nucleotides are TGCGCCAGCAGCCCGTATGGACTAGCGGGATTATCCTACAATGAGCAGTTCTTC. Full variable domain (rest looked up from reference TRBV5-1 and TRBJ2-1): KAGVTQTPRYLIKTRGQQVTLSCSPISGHRSVSWYQQTPGQGLQFLFEYFSETQRNKGNFPGRFSGRQFSNSRSEMNVSTLELGDSALYLCASSPYGLAGLSYNEQFFGPGTRLTVL.

The rearrangement joins TRBV7-6 to TRBJ2-3; perhaps TRBD2 as D (5 bases). V was trimmed by 2 bases and J by 0 bases, leaving 15 bases between them. This CDR3 contains 17 residues. Germline assignment: CDR1 SGHVS and CDR2 FNYEAQ. The chain's CDR3 is CASSLLGLAASTDTQYF. In DNA, the CDR3 is TGTGCCAGCAGCTTATTGGGCCTAGCAGCTAGCACAGATACGCAGTATTTT.

The chain employs TRBV19 and TRBJ1-2; 7 nucleotides line up with TRBD1. The J segment lost 6 bases and the V segment lost 4 bases, leaving 11 bases of the junction unmatched. CDR1 and CDR2 from the germline V gene are LNHDA and SQIVND (reference sequence). The CDR3 length is 15 residues. The CDR3 reads CASSRGTALEDGYTF. In DNA form, the CDR3 reads TGTGCCAGTAGTAGGGGGACAGCCTTAGAAGATGGCTACACCTTC.

The chain couples TRBV28 to TRBJ2-7; 8 bases map to TRBD2. Germline loops: CDR1 MDHEN, CDR2 SYDVKM. The CDR3 runs to 14 residues. V was clipped by 5 bases and J by 0 bases; unmatched bases: 3. The CDR3 protein is CASSPGGGSYEQYF. The CDR3 region has the DNA TGTGCCAGCAGTCCCGGGGGGGGCTCCTACGAGCAGTACTTC. The variable domain in full, completed from reference TRBV28 and TRBJ2-7, reads DVKVTQSSRYLVKRTGEKVFLECVQDMDHENMFWYRQDPGLGLRLIYFSYDVKMKEKGDIPEGYSVSREKKERFSLILESASTNQTSMYLCASSPGGGSYEQYFGPGTRLTVT.

In this sample, this clone turned up a few times. This chain connects TRBV6-1 to TRBJ1-2; 8 bases line up with TRBD1. The CDR3 is made up of 12 amino acids. The germline CDR1 and CDR2 sequences are MNHNS and SASEGT. Unmatched junction bases numbered 8, after V lost 10 bases and J lost 7 bases. CDR3 DNA: TGTGCCACCGAGCGGGACAGGACTGGCTACACCTTC. Translated, it gives CATERDRTGYTF.

This chain uses TRBV2 with TRBJ2-2; 11 nucleotides align to TRBD2. Losses at the gene ends were 6 bases for V and 6 bases for J; bases not matched to a gene: 6. The CDR3 loop spans 15 amino acids. Germline V gives CDR1 SNHLY, CDR2 FYNNEI. DNA of the CDR3: TGTGCCAGCAGGAGACTAGCGGGGAGGGCCGGGGAGCTGTTTTTT. As protein: CASRRLAGRAGELFF.

The table lists this clone with a few counts. The chain is built from TRBV19 and TRBJ1-2; a weak D match, TRBD1 (6 bases). Germline V lookup: CDR1 LNHDA, CDR2 SQIVND (reference sequence). V lost 3 bases and J lost 2, with 19 bases in between. This CDR3 contains 17 residues. CDR3 sequence (DNA): TGTGCCAGTAGTATCCTGGCCACTGGACAGTCGAACTATGGCTACACCTTC. It encodes CASSILATGQSNYGYTF.

The V and J genes are TRBV27 and TRBJ2-3; 7 bases match TRBD2. Germline V lookup: CDR1 MNHEY, CDR2 SMNVEV (reference sequence). Trimming removed 2 bases from V and 7 bases from J; junction bases left unmatched: 15. The CDR3 loop spans 17 amino acids. The CDR3 DNA is TGTGCCAGCAGTTTAGAGTATTCAAGGACTAGTGGATATACGCAGTATTTT. Its protein is CASSLEYSRTSGYTQYF.

This chain uses TRBV15 with TRBJ1-5; 7 bases are shared with TRBD1. This CDR3 region has 16 residues. V dropped 4 bases and J dropped 6; count of bases not matched to a gene: 12. Looked up from germline, CDR1 is LNHNV and CDR2 is YYDKDF (reference sequence). CDR3 protein: CATSKLRDSVSQPQHF. The CDR3, as DNA: TGTGCCACCAGCAAACTTCGGGACAGCGTTTCTCAGCCCCAGCATTTT.

The CDR3 DNA sequence: TGTGCCAGTAGTATCACCAGATCTTCCGAGCAGTTCTTC. Translated: CASSITRSSEQFF. This rearrangement joins TRBV19 to TRBJ2-1, with D uncertain. In germline, CDR1 is LNHDA, CDR2 SQIVND (reference sequence). V was pared by 3 bases and J by 10 bases, with 13 bases between. The CDR3 covers 13 residues.

This clone appeared once. The chain employs TRBV18 and TRBJ1-3; 7 positions agree with TRBD1. J was trimmed by 4 bases and V by 1 base; bases with no gene match: 4. This CDR3 has 15 residues. Germline loops: CDR1 KGHSH, CDR2 LQKENI. The CDR3 DNA reads as TGTGCCAGCTCACCACTGGGGACAGACGGAAACACCATATATTTT. Protein sequence: CASSPLGTDGNTIYF. The whole variable domain, filled in from reference TRBV18 and TRBJ1-3, reads NAGVMQNPRHLVRRRGQEARLRCSPMKGHSHVYWYRQLPEEGLKFMVYLQKENIIDESGMPKERFSAEFPKEGPSILRIQQVVRGDSAAYFCASSPLGTDGNTIYFGEGSWLTVV.

The genes are TRBV2 and TRBJ1-5; D possibly corresponds to TRBD1 (5 bases). Germline assignment: CDR1 SNHLY and CDR2 FYNNEI. V dropped 6 bases and J dropped 3 bases, with 15 bases sitting between them. There are 15 residues in the CDR3. The CDR3 region has the DNA TGTGCCAGCAGAGAGGACACCCTCTCCAATCAGCCCCAGCATTTT. This encodes CASREDTLSNQPQHF.

The chain carries TRBV5-1 and TRBJ2-3; D is perhaps TRBD1 (5 bases). The ends were cut back, 0 bases at V and 2 bases at J, with 7 bases in the middle. This CDR3 region has 14 residues. CDR1 SGHRS and CDR2 YFSETQ come from the germline V gene. The CDR3, as DNA: TGCGCCAGCAGCTTGGAAGGGGTCACAGATACGCAGTATTTT. Protein product: CASSLEGVTDTQYF.

The chain links TRBV27 to TRBJ2-1, with a possible D match to TRBD2 (5 bases). The V gene lost 0 bases and the J gene lost 2 bases, with 11 bases spanning the gap. This CDR3 comprises 16 residues. Germline lookup yields CDR1 MNHEY and CDR2 SMNVEV (reference sequence). The CDR3 DNA sequence: TGTGCCAGCAGTTTATCGGCGAGGGTCCCCTACAATGAGCAGTTCTTC. Translation: CASSLSARVPYNEQFF.

For this clone: An end of the junction does not agree with germline; a read error may underlie this. The chain has TRBV6-4 and TRBJ2-7, with D hard to call. This CDR3 has 10 amino acids. CDR1 and CDR2 (germline): MRHNA, SNTAGT. The CDR3 loop is CASSDSSLHF. CDR3 nucleotide sequence: TGTGCCAGCAGTGACTCTTCCCTACACTTC.